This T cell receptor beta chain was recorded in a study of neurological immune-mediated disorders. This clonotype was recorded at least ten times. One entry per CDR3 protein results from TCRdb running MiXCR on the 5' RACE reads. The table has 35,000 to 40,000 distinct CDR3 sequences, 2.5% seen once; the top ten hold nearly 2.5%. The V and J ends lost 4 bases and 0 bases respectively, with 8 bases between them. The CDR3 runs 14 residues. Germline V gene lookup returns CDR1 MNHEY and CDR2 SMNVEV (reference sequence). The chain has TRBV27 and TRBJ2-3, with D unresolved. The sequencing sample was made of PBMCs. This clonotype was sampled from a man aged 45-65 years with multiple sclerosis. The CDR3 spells CASSSQASTDTQYF. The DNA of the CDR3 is TGTGCCAGCAGTTCGCAGGCTAGCACAGATACGCAGTATTTT.